The clone carrying this T cell receptor (beta chain) has a handful of counts. The germline V gene has CDR1 SEHNR and CDR2 FQNEAQ (reference sequence). Trimming stripped 0 bases from V and 4 bases from J, with 4 bases between. There are 13 residues in the CDR3. Those who donated were healthy HIV-negative adults, with no recent acute infections or vaccinations reported. Every donor was a Caucasian adult from Nashville, Tennessee. The sample comes from a study of shared clonotypes between healthy human individuals. Each subset's genomic DNA was split evenly across several immunoSEQ plates. Assay: immunoSEQ multiplex PCR; the TCRdb copy retains only in-frame clones and omits some. The data hold fewer than 550,000 clones, with 75% to 80% observed a single time.

Material for sequencing was PBMCs. This TCR was sampled from a woman aged 40 to 50 in good health. Some clones in this sample may be carry-over from other donors' samples. V and J are TRBV7-9 and TRBJ1-3; D remains unclear. This CDR3 is CASSLAGGNTIYF. The CDR3 DNA sequence: TGTGCCAGCAGCTTAGCGGGCGGAAACACCATATATTTT.